This TCR beta chain comes out of a study of T cells in tuberculosis. Study-level information: PBMC were archived before or within 7 days of starting treatment.

Turning to this clone: Antigen specificity is unknown.

The time point is: new active TB diagnosis, blood taken before or within 7 days of starting treatment. Tuberculosis was confirmed by positive sputum smear and/or M. tuberculosis culture. Measured with immunoSEQ multiplex PCR; TCRdb has only the in-frame clones, and not every one. The profile covers about 35,000 clones, with roughly 93% appearing a single time and roughly an eighth taken by the ten largest. The CDR3 consists of 15 residues. V lost 1 base, J lost 5 bases, and 6 bases stayed unmatched. In germline, CDR1 is SGHNT, CDR2 YENEEA. Study-level results: A GMM-specific repertoire classifier reached about 90% accuracy, AUROC roughly 0.87. Active tuberculosis cases were adults; controls were adolescents.

The chain recombines TRBV11-3 with TRBJ2-3; 7 bases fit TRBD2. This TCR derives from an adult with tuberculosis. The sample was PBMCs, taken at tuberculosis diagnosis. In nucleotides, the CDR3 is TGTGCCAGCAGCTTAGTCGGCGGGGGAGGAGATACGCAGTATTTT. Translated: CASSLVGGGGDTQYF.